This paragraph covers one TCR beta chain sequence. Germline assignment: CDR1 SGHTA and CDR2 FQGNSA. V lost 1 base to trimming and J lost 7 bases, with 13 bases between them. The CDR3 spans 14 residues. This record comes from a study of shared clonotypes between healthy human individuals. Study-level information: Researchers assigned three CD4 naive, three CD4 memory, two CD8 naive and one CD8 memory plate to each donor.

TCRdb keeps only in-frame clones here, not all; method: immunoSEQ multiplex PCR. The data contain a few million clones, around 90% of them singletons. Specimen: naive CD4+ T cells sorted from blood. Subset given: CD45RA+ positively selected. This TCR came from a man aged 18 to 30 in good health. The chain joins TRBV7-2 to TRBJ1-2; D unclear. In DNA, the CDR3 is TGTGCCAGCAGCTTAGTTCTATCGGCGGGTGGCTACACCTTC. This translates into CASSLVLSAGGYTF.